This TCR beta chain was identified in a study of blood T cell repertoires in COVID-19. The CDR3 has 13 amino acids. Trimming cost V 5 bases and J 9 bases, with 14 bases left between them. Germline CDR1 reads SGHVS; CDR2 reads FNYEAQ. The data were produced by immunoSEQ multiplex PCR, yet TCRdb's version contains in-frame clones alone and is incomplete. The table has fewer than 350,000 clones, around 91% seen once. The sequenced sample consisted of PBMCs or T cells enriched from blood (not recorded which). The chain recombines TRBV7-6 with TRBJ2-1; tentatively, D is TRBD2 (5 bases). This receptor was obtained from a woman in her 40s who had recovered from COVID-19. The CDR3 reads CASSASRSGEQFF. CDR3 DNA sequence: TGTGCCAGCAGCGCTAGCAGGAGTGGTGAGCAGTTCTTC.